This T cell receptor (beta chain) was documented in a study of T cells after posttransplantation cyclophosphamide. Study observations and caveats: TRB overlap between skin or GI tissue T cells and blood was limited. TRB clonality was highly associated with recipient CMV seropositivity and reactivation. Donor CD8+ memory clones often dominated recipient blood repertoires at later times.

The table came from immunoSEQ multiplex PCR; TCRdb's copy has only in-frame clones and leaves some out. The data hold around 66,000 clones, with roughly 95% observed a single time. The related graft donor's blood sample was taken on the day of bone marrow donation. V lost 1 base, J lost 3 bases, and 19 bases lay in between. The CDR3 consists of 17 residues. Germline values: CDR1 SGHNT, CDR2 YYREEE (reference sequence). In the case of this clone: Antigen unknown.

The sequence was obtained from a woman aged 25-40 years in good health and a related stem cell transplant donor. V usage is TRBV5-4 and J usage is TRBJ1-1; D possibly corresponds to TRBD1 (5 bases). Sample: PBMCs. The chain's CDR3 is CASSLSQAVEMDTEAFF. DNA of the CDR3: TGTGCCAGCAGCTTGTCACAGGCGGTGGAAATGGACACTGAAGCTTTCTTT.